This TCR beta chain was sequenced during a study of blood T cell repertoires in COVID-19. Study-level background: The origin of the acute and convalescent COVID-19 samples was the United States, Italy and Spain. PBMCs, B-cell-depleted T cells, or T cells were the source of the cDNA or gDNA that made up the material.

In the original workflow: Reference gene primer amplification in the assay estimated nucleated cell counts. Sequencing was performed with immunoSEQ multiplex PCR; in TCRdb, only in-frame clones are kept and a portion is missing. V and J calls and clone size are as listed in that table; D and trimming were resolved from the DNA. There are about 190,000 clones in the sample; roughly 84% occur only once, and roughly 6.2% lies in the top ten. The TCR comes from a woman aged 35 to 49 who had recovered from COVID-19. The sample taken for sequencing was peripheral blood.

The CDR3 sequence: CASSFTGIPSYEQYF. The CDR3 nucleotides read TGTGCCAGCAGCTTTACCGGGATTCCCTCCTACGAGCAGTACTTC. The V call is TRBV7-2, the J call TRBJ2-7; possibly TRBD2 for D (5 bases). Germline V gene data show CDR1 as SGHTA and CDR2 as FQGNSA. The V and J ends lost 3 bases and 0 bases respectively, with 12 bases between them. The length of the CDR3 is 15 residues.